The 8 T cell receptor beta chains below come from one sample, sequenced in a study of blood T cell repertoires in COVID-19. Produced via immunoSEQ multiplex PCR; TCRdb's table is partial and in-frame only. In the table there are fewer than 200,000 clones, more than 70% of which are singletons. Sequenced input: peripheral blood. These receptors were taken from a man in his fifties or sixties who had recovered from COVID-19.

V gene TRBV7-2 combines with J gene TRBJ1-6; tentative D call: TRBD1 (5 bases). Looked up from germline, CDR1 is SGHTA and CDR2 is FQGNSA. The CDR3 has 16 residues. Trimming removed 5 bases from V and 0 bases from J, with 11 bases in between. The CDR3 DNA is TGTGCCAGCAGCGTAGACAGTAGCTCCTATAATTCACCCCTCCACTTT. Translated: CASSVDSSSYNSPLHF.

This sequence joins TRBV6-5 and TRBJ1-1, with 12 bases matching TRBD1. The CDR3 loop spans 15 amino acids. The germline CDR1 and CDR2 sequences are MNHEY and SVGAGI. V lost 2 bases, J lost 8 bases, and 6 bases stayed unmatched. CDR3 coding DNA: TGTGCCAGCAGTTACGGGACAGGGGGCCCCACCGAAGCTTTCTTT. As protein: CASSYGTGGPTEAFF.

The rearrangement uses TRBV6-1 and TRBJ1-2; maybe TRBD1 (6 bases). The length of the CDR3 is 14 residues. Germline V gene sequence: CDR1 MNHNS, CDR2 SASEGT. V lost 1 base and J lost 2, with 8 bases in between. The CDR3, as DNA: TGTGCCAGCAGTGAAGTCCAGGGGAACTATGGCTACACCTTC. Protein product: CASSEVQGNYGYTF.

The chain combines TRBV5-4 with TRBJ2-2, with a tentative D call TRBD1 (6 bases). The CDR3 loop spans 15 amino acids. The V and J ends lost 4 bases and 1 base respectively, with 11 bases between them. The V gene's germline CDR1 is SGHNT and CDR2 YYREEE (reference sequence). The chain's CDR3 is CASSPGQRNTGELFF. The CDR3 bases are TGTGCCAGCAGCCCAGGACAGCGGAACACCGGGGAGCTGTTTTTT.

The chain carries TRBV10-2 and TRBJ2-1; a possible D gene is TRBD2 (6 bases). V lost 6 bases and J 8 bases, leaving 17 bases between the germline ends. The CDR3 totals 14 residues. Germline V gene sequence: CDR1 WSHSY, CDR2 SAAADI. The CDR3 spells CASSQRGGFDEQFF. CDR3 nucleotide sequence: TGCGCCAGCAGCCAACGTGGGGGGTTCGATGAGCAGTTCTTC.

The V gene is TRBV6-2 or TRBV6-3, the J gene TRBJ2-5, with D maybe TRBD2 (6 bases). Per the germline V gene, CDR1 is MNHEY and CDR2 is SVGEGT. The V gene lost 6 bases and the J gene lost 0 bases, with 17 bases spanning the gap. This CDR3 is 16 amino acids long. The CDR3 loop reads CASSRTGRGYQETQYF. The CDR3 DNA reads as TGTGCCAGCAGCCGCACTGGGCGGGGATACCAAGAGACCCAGTACTTC.

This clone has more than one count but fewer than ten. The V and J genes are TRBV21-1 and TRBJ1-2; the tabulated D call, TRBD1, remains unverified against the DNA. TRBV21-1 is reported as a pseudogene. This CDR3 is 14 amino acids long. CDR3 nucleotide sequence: TGTGCCAGCAGCCCGGACCCAGGGGACTATGGCTACACCTTC. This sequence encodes CASSPDPGDYGYTF.

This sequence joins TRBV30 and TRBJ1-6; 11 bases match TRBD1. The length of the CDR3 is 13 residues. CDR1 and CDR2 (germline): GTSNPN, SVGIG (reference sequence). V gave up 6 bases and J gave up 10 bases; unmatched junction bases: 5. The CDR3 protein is CACGQGARSPLHF. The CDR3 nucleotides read TGTGCCTGCGGACAGGGGGCAAGGTCACCCCTCCACTTT. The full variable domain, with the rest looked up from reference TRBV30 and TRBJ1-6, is SQTIHQWPATLVQPVGSPLSLECTVEGTSNPNLYWYRQAAGRGLQLLFYSVGIGQISSEVPQNLSASRPQDRQFILSSKKLLLSDSGFYLCACGQGARSPLHFGNGTRLTVT.